These 9 T cell receptor beta chains came from one sample sequenced in a study of control samples from healthy donors and cancer patients. Clones were sequenced by immunoSEQ multiplex PCR, and TCRdb holds only the in-frame ones, with some missing. This sample has approximately 97,000 clones; roughly 92% occur once, and the top ten carry 3%. The specimen was blood. The source is a human donor in good health. The donor label of this sample is uncertain.

The chain combines TRBV4-1 with TRBJ2-7, with TRBD2 identical over 14 bases. CDR1 is MGHRA, CDR2 YSYEKL, per germline. CDR3 length: 19 amino acids. Trimming cost V 4 bases and J 4 bases; bases outside gene matches: 15. CDR3 nucleotides: TGCGCCAGCAGCCGGGGGACTAGCGGGGGCGCCGGGGGAGTTTACGAGCAGTACTTC. This sequence encodes CASSRGTSGGAGGVYEQYF.

The chain couples TRBV11-2 to TRBJ2-1, with 7 bases that match TRBD2. The germline V gene encodes CDR1 SGHAT and CDR2 FQNNGV. The CDR3 is 12 residues long. After removal of 3 bases from V and 10 bases from J, the junction contained 3 bases not matched to a gene. CDR3 loop: CASSFGGGEQFF. CDR3 in DNA: TGTGCCAGCAGCTTTGGCGGGGGAGAGCAGTTCTTC.

In its sample, this clone was seen once. One end of the junction varies from germline; a read error may be responsible. The chain links TRBV3-1 (or the pseudogene TRBV3-2) to TRBJ1-3; no clear D gene. Germline loops: CDR1 LGHDT, CDR2 YNNKEL (reference sequence). The CDR3 contains 16 residues. The CDR3 DNA is TGTGCCAGCAGCAAAGAAAAAAAGAGTTCTGGAAACACCATATATTTT. It codes for CASSKEKKSSGNTIYF.

This chain uses TRBV24-1 with TRBJ1-2; 7 bases align to TRBD1. The CDR3 extends over 13 amino acids. From germline, CDR1 is KGHDR and CDR2 SFDVKD. Trimming cost V 8 bases and J 1 base; bases outside gene matches: 3. The CDR3 DNA follows: TGTGCCACCATCGGGACAGATAACTATGGCTACACCTTC. Protein: CATIGTDNYGYTF.

The gene calls are TRBV5-1 and TRBJ2-5; 11 nucleotides match TRBD1. Trimming took 3 bases from V and 5 from J; bases not matched to a gene: 6. CDR1 and CDR2 from the germline V gene are SGHRS and YFSETQ. The CDR3 is made up of 15 amino acids. In DNA form, the CDR3 reads TGCGCCAGCAGCTGGAGGACAGGGGGCGCCGAGACCCAGTACTTC. It codes for CASSWRTGGAETQYF.

Comments on this clone: Sequence at one end of the junction differs from germline and may be a read error. V gene TRBV10-3 combines with J gene TRBJ2-3; 10 positions match TRBD2. The germline gives CDR1 ENHRY, CDR2 SYGVKD. This CDR3 contains 17 residues. CDR3 amino acids: CATQPASGGDFTDTRYF. CDR3 coding DNA: TGTGCCACACAACCGGCTAGCGGGGGAGACTTCACAGATACGCGGTATTTT.

This chain links TRBV7-9 with TRBJ2-5; no clear D. This CDR3 contains 14 residues. V gave up 10 bases and J gave up 5 bases, with 20 bases separating them. Looked up from germline, CDR1 is SEHNR and CDR2 is FQNEAQ (reference sequence). For the CDR3, the DNA is TGTGCCATCAACCTTAGAGTCGGTCAGGAGACCCAGTACTTC. Translated: CAINLRVGQETQYF.

The rearrangement uses TRBV5-3 and TRBJ1-2, with 7 bases aligning to TRBD1. TRBV5-3 is designated an ORF whose function remains uncertain. Unmatched junction bases numbered 15, after V lost 5 bases and J lost 5 bases. The CDR3 length is 16 residues. This CDR3 reads CARRSTGASITYGYTF. Written as DNA, the CDR3 is TGTGCCAGAAGATCCACAGGGGCTAGTATCACGTATGGCTACACCTTC.

The rearrangement joins TRBV3-1 (or the pseudogene TRBV3-2) to TRBJ1-3, with D hard to call. The CDR3 totals 12 residues. The ends were cut back, 2 bases at V and 4 bases at J, with 3 bases in the middle. Germline loops: CDR1 LGHDT, CDR2 YNNKEL (reference sequence). The CDR3 DNA follows: TGTGCCAGCAGCCAACGGGGAAACACCATATATTTT. Protein: CASSQRGNTIYF.